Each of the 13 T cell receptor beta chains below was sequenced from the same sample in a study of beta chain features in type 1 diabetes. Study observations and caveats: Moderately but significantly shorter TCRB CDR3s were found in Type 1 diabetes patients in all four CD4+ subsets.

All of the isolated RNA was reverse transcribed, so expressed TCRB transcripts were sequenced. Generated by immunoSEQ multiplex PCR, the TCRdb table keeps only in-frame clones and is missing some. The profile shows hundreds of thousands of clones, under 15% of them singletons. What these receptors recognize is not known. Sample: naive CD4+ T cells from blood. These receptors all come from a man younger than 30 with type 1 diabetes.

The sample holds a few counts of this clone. The CDR3 region is CAWSVYLSPLHF. The CDR3 DNA is TGTGCCTGGAGTGTATACCTATCACCCCTCCACTTT. The gene calls are TRBV30 and TRBJ1-6; the D is unclear. This CDR3 has 12 residues. V lost 0 bases and J 10 bases, leaving 7 bases between the germline ends. Germline assignment: CDR1 GTSNPN and CDR2 SVGIG (reference sequence).

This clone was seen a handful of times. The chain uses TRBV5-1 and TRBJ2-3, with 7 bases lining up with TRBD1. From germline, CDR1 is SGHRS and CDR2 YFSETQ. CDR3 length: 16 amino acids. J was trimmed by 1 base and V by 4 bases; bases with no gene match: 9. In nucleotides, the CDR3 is TGCGCCAGCAGCCCCGGGACAGCCGATGGCACAGATACGCAGTATTTT. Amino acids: CASSPGTADGTDTQYF.

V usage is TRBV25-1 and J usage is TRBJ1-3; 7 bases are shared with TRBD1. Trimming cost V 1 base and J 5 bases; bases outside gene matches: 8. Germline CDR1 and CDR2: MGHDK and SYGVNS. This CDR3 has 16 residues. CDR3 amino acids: CASSEWSTGPRNTIYF. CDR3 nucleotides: TGTGCCAGCAGTGAATGGTCGACAGGGCCCAGAAACACCATATATTTT.

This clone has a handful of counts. The CDR3 region has the DNA TGTGCGGACGGGGGTTCGGGCTCCTACAATGAGCAGTTCTTC. The encoded protein is CADGGSGSYNEQFF. V is TRBV2 and J is TRBJ2-1; D possibly corresponds to TRBD2 (6 bases). CDR1 is SNHLY and CDR2 is FYNNEI in the germline V gene. The CDR3 extends over 14 amino acids.

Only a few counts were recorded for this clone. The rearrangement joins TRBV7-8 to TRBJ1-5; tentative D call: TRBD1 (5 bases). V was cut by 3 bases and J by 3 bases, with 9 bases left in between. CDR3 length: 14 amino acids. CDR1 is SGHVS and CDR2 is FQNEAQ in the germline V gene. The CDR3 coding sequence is TGTGCCAGCAGCTTGGCGGGACTCAATCAGCCCCAGCATTTT. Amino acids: CASSLAGLNQPQHF.

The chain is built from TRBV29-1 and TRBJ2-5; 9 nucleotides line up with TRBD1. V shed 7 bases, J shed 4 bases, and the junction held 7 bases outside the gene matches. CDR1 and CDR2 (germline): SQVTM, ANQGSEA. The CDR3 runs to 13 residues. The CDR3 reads CSGNRGLGETQYF. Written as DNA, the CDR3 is TGCAGCGGGAACAGGGGGCTGGGAGAGACCCAGTACTTC.

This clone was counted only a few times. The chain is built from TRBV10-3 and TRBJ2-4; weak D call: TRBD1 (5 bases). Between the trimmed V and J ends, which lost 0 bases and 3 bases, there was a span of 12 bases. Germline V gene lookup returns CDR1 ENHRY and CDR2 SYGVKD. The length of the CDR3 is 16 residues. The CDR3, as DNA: TGTGCCATCAGTGAGTCTGGGCAGGGCCACAAAAACATTCAGTACTTC. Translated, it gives CAISESGQGHKNIQYF.

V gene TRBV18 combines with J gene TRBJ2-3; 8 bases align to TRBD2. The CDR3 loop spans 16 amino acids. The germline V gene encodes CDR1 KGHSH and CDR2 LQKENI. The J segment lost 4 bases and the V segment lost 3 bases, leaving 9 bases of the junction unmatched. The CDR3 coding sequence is TGTGCCAGCTCACCGACTGGGACTAGGGGCGCAGATACGCAGTATTTT. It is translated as CASSPTGTRGADTQYF.

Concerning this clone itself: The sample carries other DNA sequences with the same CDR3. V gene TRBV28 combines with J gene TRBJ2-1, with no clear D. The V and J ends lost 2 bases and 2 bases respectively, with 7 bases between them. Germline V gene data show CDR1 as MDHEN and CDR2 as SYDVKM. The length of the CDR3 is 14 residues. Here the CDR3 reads CASSLGSPYNEQFF. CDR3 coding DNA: TGTGCCAGCAGTTTAGGGTCCCCCTACAATGAGCAGTTCTTC.

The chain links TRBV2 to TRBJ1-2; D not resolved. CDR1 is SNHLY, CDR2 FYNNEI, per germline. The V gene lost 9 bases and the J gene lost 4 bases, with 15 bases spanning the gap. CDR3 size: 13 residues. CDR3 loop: CASREFQFYGYTF. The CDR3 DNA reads TGTGCCAGTAGAGAGTTCCAGTTCTATGGCTACACCTTC.

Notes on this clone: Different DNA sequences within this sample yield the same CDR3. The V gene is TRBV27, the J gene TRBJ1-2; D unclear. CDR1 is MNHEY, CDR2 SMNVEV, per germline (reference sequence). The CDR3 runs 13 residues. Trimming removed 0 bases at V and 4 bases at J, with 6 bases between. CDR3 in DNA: TGTGCCAGCAGTTTATCACCCGGCTATGGCTACACCTTC. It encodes CASSLSPGYGYTF.

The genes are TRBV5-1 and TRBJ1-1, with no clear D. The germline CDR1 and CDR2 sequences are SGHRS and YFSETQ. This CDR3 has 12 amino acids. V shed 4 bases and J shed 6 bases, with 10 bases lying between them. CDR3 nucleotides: TGCGCCAGCAGCGAGAGGTACGCTGAAGCTTTCTTT. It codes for CASSERYAEAFF.

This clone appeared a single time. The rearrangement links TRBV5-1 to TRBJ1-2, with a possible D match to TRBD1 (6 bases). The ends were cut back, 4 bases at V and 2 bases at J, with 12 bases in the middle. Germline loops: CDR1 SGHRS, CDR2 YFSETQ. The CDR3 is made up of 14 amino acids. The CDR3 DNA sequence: TGCGCCAGCAGCGTGACAGGAAACAACTATGGCTACACCTTC. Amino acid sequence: CASSVTGNNYGYTF.